Below are 9 T cell receptor beta chains sequenced from a single sample in a study of monozygotic twins with inflammatory bowel disease. Each CDR3 protein gets one entry in TCRdb, which reprocessed the 5' RACE reads and gives no DNA. The table lists around 140,000 distinct CDR3 sequences. Sequencing was carried out using blood. These receptors all stem from a human donor with ulcerative colitis or Crohn's disease, or a healthy co-twin of an affected twin (not recorded which).

V usage is TRBV6-1 and J usage is TRBJ2-1. CDR1 is MNHNS, CDR2 SASEGT, per germline. The CDR3 is 13 amino acids. CDR3 amino acids: CASSEFQYNKQFF.

J is TRBJ1-1 and V is TRBV19. This CDR3 is built from 14 residues. CDR1 is LNHDA and CDR2 is SQIVND in the germline V gene (reference sequence). The CDR3 reads CASSIVLWDTEAFF.

The chain combines TRBV28 with TRBJ1-1; TCRdb's D call, TRBD1, is unchecked because there is no DNA. From germline, CDR1 is MDHEN and CDR2 SYDVKM. There are 17 residues in the CDR3. CDR3 amino acids: CASSLRVTGDRNTEAFF.

This sequence joins TRBV7-2 and TRBJ2-1; TCRdb lists TRBD2, though no DNA is available to test this call. The CDR3 consists of 16 residues. Germline V gives CDR1 SGHTA, CDR2 FQGNSA. Here the CDR3 reads CASSSPTSGRGNEQFF.

The chain uses TRBV12-3 or TRBV12-4 and TRBJ2-5. The CDR3 has 13 residues. The CDR3 sequence: CASSLGFPETQYF.

The rearrangement uses TRBV7-9 and TRBJ2-5; TCRdb outputs TRBD1, but without DNA this stays unchecked. Germline values: CDR1 SEHNR, CDR2 FQNEAQ (reference sequence). The CDR3 extends over 12 amino acids. Here the CDR3 reads CASSFRGETQYF.

The V gene is TRBV28, the J gene TRBJ2-7. This CDR3 has 13 residues. The germline V gene has CDR1 MDHEN and CDR2 SYDVKM. The CDR3 loop reads CASRATVNYEQYF.

The CDR3 is CASSPKLTDQETQYF. V and J are TRBV18 and TRBJ2-5. Germline lookup yields CDR1 KGHSH and CDR2 LQKENI. This CDR3 has 15 amino acids.

V usage is TRBV7-2 and J usage is TRBJ2-7; TCRdb selects TRBD2, and the lack of DNA leaves this call unchecked. The CDR3 consists of 16 residues. Germline-derived CDR1 and CDR2 are SGHTA and FQGNSA. The CDR3 sequence is CASSWAVGLGPYEQYF.